The 25 T cell receptor beta chains given below trace back to one sample, sequenced in a study of Graves' ophthalmopathy and Graves' hyperthyroidism. TCR beta CDR3 amplification used RNA transcripts. Amplification began with first-round RT-PCR using HTBI primers, then second-round multiplex PCR was performed. Using its own MiXCR run on the multiplex PCR reads, TCRdb lists one record per CDR3 protein. Counted here are 350,000 to 450,000 distinct CDR3 sequences, roughly 21% occurring once; the ten biggest clones make up around 3.2%. Source material: peripheral blood. These receptors all stem from a woman aged 18-35 years with stable Graves' hyperthyroidism.

This clonotype was picked up many times. V is TRBV28 and J is TRBJ2-7; tentative D call: TRBD2 (5 bases). Germline-derived CDR1 and CDR2 are MDHEN and SYDVKM. V was clipped by 8 bases and J by 6 bases, with 20 bases between them. There are 14 residues in the CDR3. The CDR3 loop is CASVETGEFGEQYF. CDR3 DNA: TGTGCCAGCGTAGAGACCGGGGAGTTCGGCGAGCAGTACTTC.

This clonotype was seen at least ten times. The chain recombines TRBV11-1 with TRBJ1-2; D gene ambiguous. Germline V CDR1 and CDR2: SGHAT, FQDESV (reference sequence). Trimming left V 2 bases short and J 1 base short, with 5 bases between. The CDR3 has 13 amino acids. In DNA form, the CDR3 reads TGTGCCAGCAGCTTAAAGCTTAACTATGGCTACACCTTC. Translating it yields CASSLKLNYGYTF.

In its sample, this clonotype was seen many times. Being one base from a much bigger clone, this may be a read error. The chain combines TRBV12-3 or TRBV12-4 with TRBJ1-5; D perhaps matches TRBD1 (6 bases). The CDR3 runs to 15 residues. Deletions cut 2 bases from V and 6 bases from J, with 14 bases between. CDR3 DNA sequence: TGTGCCAGCAGTTTAAATGCAGGGGCCGGTCAGCCCCAGCATTTT. Its translation is CASSLNAGAGQPQHF.

This clonotype was seen at least ten times. This chain connects TRBV20-1 to TRBJ2-5; no firm D call. Trimming removed 7 bases from V and 2 bases from J, with 17 bases in between. The CDR3 has 14 amino acids. CDR1 is DFQATT, CDR2 SNEGSKA, per germline (reference sequence). CDR3 sequence: CSVRGVGHQETQYF. CDR3 bases: TGCAGTGTCAGAGGTGTAGGGCATCAAGAGACCCAGTACTTC.

This clonotype occurred many times. The chain combines TRBV7-6 with TRBJ1-1; D uncertain. CDR3 length: 14 residues. CDR1 is SGHVS, CDR2 FNYEAQ, per germline. Between the trimmed V and J ends, which lost 5 bases and 0 bases, there was a span of 10 bases. CDR3: CASSPGRMNTEAFF. In nucleotides, the CDR3 is TGTGCCAGCAGCCCCGGACGGATGAACACTGAAGCTTTCTTT.

This clonotype was recorded at least ten times. The V call is TRBV27, the J call TRBJ2-7; perhaps TRBD1 as D (6 bases). Germline V gene data show CDR1 as MNHEY and CDR2 as SMNVEV (reference sequence). CDR3 size: 13 residues. V was trimmed by 6 bases and J by 7 bases, leaving 16 bases between them. The CDR3 nucleotides read TGTGCCAGCAGGGACAGAAACTTCCGTGAGCAGTACTTC. Its translation: CASRDRNFREQYF.

Concerning this clonotype: Germline and junction disagree at one end, which may indicate a read error. The chain uses TRBV2 and TRBJ2-5; D is perhaps TRBD2 (5 bases). CDR1 and CDR2 from the germline V gene are SNHLY and FYNNEI. This CDR3 has 13 residues. The CDR3 DNA sequence: TGTGCCAGCAGCCGGGATTCTCAAGAGTCCCAGTACTTC. Translating gives CASSRDSQESQYF.

The chain links TRBV30 to TRBJ2-5; D is perhaps TRBD2 (5 bases). The germline CDR1 and CDR2 sequences are GTSNPN and SVGIG (reference sequence). The CDR3 totals 14 residues. CDR3 residues: CAWLTGELGWTQYF. Written as DNA, the CDR3 is TGTGCTTGGCTCACCGGGGAGCTAGGCTGGACCCAGTACTTC.

There are many counts of this clonotype. The gene calls are TRBV7-2 and TRBJ2-7; 11 bases map to TRBD2. The CDR3 runs to 16 residues. Germline loops: CDR1 SGHTA, CDR2 FQGNSA. The V segment lost 4 bases and the J segment 3 bases; nucleotides outside the gene matches: 8. As DNA, the CDR3 is TGTGCCAGCAGCTCACGAAGCACTAGCGGGAGCTACGAGCAGTACTTC. This sequence encodes CASSSRSTSGSYEQYF.

In its sample, this clonotype was seen many times. The rearrangement links TRBV25-1 to TRBJ1-5; D call uncertain. Per germline, CDR1 MGHDK and CDR2 SYGVNS. The CDR3 extends over 12 amino acids. Trimming cost V 4 bases and J 8 bases, with 9 bases left between them. The CDR3 reads CASSGVGEPQHF. CDR3 nucleotide sequence: TGTGCCAGCAGTGGGGTCGGTGAGCCCCAGCATTTT. The variable domain in full, completed from reference TRBV25-1 and TRBJ1-5, reads EADIYQTPRYLVIGTGKKITLECSQTMGHDKMYWYQQDPGMELHLIHYSYGVNSTEKGDLSSESTVSRIRTEHFPLTLESARPSHTSQYLCASSGVGEPQHFGDGTRLSIL.

This clonotype was detected ten times or more. This chain connects TRBV30 to TRBJ2-5, with 10 bases matching TRBD1. V lost 2 bases and J lost 6; bases outside the gene matches: 3. The CDR3 sequence is 13 residues long. Germline CDR1 reads GTSNPN; CDR2 reads SVGIG (reference sequence). The CDR3 nucleotides are TGTGCCTGGAGTAGGGACAGGGGCAAGACCCAGTACTTC. It encodes CAWSRDRGKTQYF.

In this sample, this clonotype turned up many times. The chain combines TRBV2 with TRBJ1-2; D gene uncertain. The CDR3 is made up of 12 amino acids. Germline loops: CDR1 SNHLY, CDR2 FYNNEI. V dropped 5 bases and J dropped 7 bases, with 11 bases sitting between them. Written as DNA, the CDR3 is TGTGCCAGCAGTATTAGTTATGGTGGCTACACCTTC. Translating gives CASSISYGGYTF.

Only a few counts were recorded for this clonotype. The V gene is TRBV5-1, the J gene TRBJ2-7; D not resolved. There are 14 residues in the CDR3. Trimming took off 0 bases at V and 1 base at J, with 8 bases between the two ends. The germline V gene has CDR1 SGHRS and CDR2 YFSETQ. In nucleotides, the CDR3 is TGCGCCAGCAGCTTGGTTCGCTTGTCCTACGAGCAGTACTTC. This sequence encodes CASSLVRLSYEQYF.

The chain has TRBV7-2 and TRBJ1-5, with D perhaps TRBD1 (5 bases). With 5 bases removed from V and 3 bases from J, the gap between germline ends came to 14 bases. CDR3 size: 15 residues. Germline V lookup: CDR1 SGHTA, CDR2 FQGNSA. CDR3 coding DNA: TGTGCCAGCAGCCACACTGACAGCTACAATCAGCCCCAGCATTTT. Protein: CASSHTDSYNQPQHF.

This clonotype came up many times. This sequence joins TRBV11-2 and TRBJ2-2; D unresolved. The CDR3 loop spans 12 amino acids. V was pared by 2 bases and J by 6 bases, with 4 bases between. Germline CDR1 is SGHAT and CDR2 is FQNNGV. CDR3 bases: TGTGCCAGCAGCTTAAAAGCCGGGGAGCTGTTTTTT. Its protein product is CASSLKAGELFF.

The chain carries TRBV29-1 and TRBJ1-1; 9 bases line up with TRBD1. The CDR3 sequence is 13 residues long. From germline, CDR1 is SQVTM and CDR2 ANQGSEA. With 6 bases clipped from V and 4 bases from J, the junction kept 6 bases outside the gene matches. The CDR3 loop is CSVWTGEATEAFF. As DNA, the CDR3 is TGCAGCGTGTGGACAGGGGAGGCCACTGAAGCTTTCTTT. Looking up the rest from reference TRBV29-1 and TRBJ1-1 gives the full variable domain: SAVISQKPSRDICQRGTSLTIQCQVDSQVTMMFWYRQQPGQSLTLIATANQGSEATYESGFVIDKFPISRPNLTFSTLTVSNMSPEDSSIYLCSVWTGEATEAFFGQGTRLTVV.

Ten or more counts support this clonotype. The V and J genes are TRBV20-1 and TRBJ2-7; maybe TRBD2 (6 bases). There are 13 residues in the CDR3. CDR1 and CDR2 from the germline V gene are DFQATT and SNEGSKA (reference sequence). For the CDR3, the DNA is TGCGCAACCCGGGCTAGCGCGACCTACGAGCAGTACTTC. Protein: CATRASATYEQYF.

This clonotype was picked up many times. The chain combines TRBV12-3 or TRBV12-4 with TRBJ2-2; no clear D. The CDR3 length is 13 residues. V was trimmed by 2 bases and J by 3 bases, leaving 4 bases between them. The CDR3 loop reads CASSLIDTGELFF. The CDR3 DNA reads TGTGCCAGCAGTTTAATCGACACCGGGGAGCTGTTTTTT.

The chain recombines TRBV18 with TRBJ1-5; 8 nucleotides agree with TRBD1. Per the germline V gene, CDR1 is KGHSH and CDR2 is LQKENI. The CDR3 is 14 residues long. Trimming at V came to 6 bases and at J to 5 bases, leaving 6 bases not matched to a gene. The CDR3, as DNA: TGTGCCAGCTCGTCAGGGGGCTCTCATCAGCCCCAGCATTTT. Its translation is CASSSGGSHQPQHF.

The sample holds many counts of this clonotype. The chain has TRBV12-3 or TRBV12-4 and TRBJ1-5; D perhaps matches TRBD1 (6 bases). V lost 2 bases, J lost 3 bases, and 14 bases lay in between. The CDR3 totals 16 residues. The CDR3 sequence is CASSLSGQGNNQPQHF. Here the CDR3 DNA reads TGTGCCAGCAGTTTAAGTGGCCAGGGGAACAATCAGCCCCAGCATTTT.

In this sample, this clonotype turned up many times. The genes are TRBV27 and TRBJ2-3, with 10 bases identical to TRBD2. The CDR3 consists of 16 residues. The V and J ends lost 2 bases and 1 base, in that order; junction bases with no gene match: 3. CDR1 MNHEY and CDR2 SMNVEV come from the germline V gene (reference sequence). This CDR3 is CASSLRLAGGTDTQYF. The CDR3 DNA reads TGTGCCAGCAGTTTAAGACTAGCGGGCGGCACAGATACGCAGTATTTT.

This clonotype was observed at least ten times. This sequence joins TRBV29-1 and TRBJ1-2; D ambiguous. V lost 3 bases and J 8 bases, leaving 10 bases between the germline ends. Germline assignment: CDR1 SQVTM and CDR2 ANQGSEA. This CDR3 spans 11 amino acids. In nucleotides, the CDR3 is TGCAGCGTTGATGGCAGAGAGGGCTACACCTTC. This encodes CSVDGREGYTF. Variable domain in full (rest from reference TRBV29-1 and TRBJ1-2): SAVISQKPSRDICQRGTSLTIQCQVDSQVTMMFWYRQQPGQSLTLIATANQGSEATYESGFVIDKFPISRPNLTFSTLTVSNMSPEDSSIYLCSVDGREGYTFGSGTRLTVV.

The chain links TRBV28 to TRBJ2-7; TRBD2 agrees at 7 bases. With V trimmed by 6 bases and J by 3 bases, 5 bases remained unmatched. The CDR3 consists of 13 residues. CDR1 and CDR2 from the germline V gene are MDHEN and SYDVKM. The CDR3 sequence is CASSGGGVYEQYF. CDR3 bases: TGTGCCAGCAGCGGGGGAGGGGTCTACGAGCAGTACTTC.

The table lists this clonotype with many counts. This chain connects TRBV11-2 to TRBJ2-5; 7 positions agree with TRBD2. Germline loops: CDR1 SGHAT, CDR2 FQNNGV. The V and J ends lost 6 bases and 1 base, in that order; junction bases with no gene match: 11. The CDR3 sequence is 16 residues long. The CDR3 DNA reads TGTGCCAGCAGTACCGGGACTACCTACCCCCAAGAGACCCAGTACTTC. The encoded protein is CASSTGTTYPQETQYF.

V and J are TRBV6-1 and TRBJ1-2; tentatively, D is TRBD1 (5 bases). CDR1 MNHNS and CDR2 SASEGT come from the germline V gene. V was pared by 2 bases and J by 2 bases, with 9 bases between. The CDR3 consists of 14 residues. The CDR3 DNA reads as TGTGCCAGCAGTGAACTGGGACTAAACTATGGCTACACCTTC. This gives the protein CASSELGLNYGYTF.